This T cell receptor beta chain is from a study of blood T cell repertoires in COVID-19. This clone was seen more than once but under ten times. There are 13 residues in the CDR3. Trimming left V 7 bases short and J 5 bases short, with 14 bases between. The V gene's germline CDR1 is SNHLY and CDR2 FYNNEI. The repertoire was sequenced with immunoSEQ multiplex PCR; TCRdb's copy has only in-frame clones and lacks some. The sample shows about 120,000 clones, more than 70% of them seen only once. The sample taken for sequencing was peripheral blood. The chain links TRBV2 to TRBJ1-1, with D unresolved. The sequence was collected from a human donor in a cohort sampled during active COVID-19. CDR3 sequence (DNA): TGTGCCAGCATGCGAGGGATGGGAACTGAAGCTTTCTTT. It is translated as CASMRGMGTEAFF. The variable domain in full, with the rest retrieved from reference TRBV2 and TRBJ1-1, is EPEVTQTPSHQVTQMGQEVILRCVPISNHLYFYWYRQILGQKVEFLVSFYNNEISEKSEIFDDQFSVERPDGSNFTLKIRSTKLEDSAMYFCASMRGMGTEAFFGQGTRLTVV.